The clone carrying this T cell receptor (beta chain) was counted once. What it binds is not known. The record originates from a study of graft-versus-host responses after intestinal transplantation. Broader study findings: GvH clones detected in recipient marrow included some appearing first in ileum or blood. Peak GvH clone levels in circulation were associated with early post-transplant HvG declines.

The V segment lost 2 bases and the J segment 6 bases; nucleotides outside the gene matches: 11. Germline V lookup: CDR1 MNHEY, CDR2 SMNVEV (reference sequence). This CDR3 has 17 amino acids. Method: immunoSEQ multiplex PCR; TCRdb's copy keeps in-frame clones and lacks some. The repertoire holds roughly 29,000 clones, with 87% as singletons. This sequence joins TRBV27 and TRBJ1-4; 8 nucleotides align to TRBD1. Specimen: PBMCs, collected around 480 days after intestinal transplantation. The clonotype was recovered from a human patient who received an intestinal transplant, so some T cells may come from the graft donor. The CDR3 protein is CASSLGPHRGIDEKLFF. The CDR3 DNA reads as TGTGCCAGCAGTTTAGGGCCCCACAGGGGGATCGATGAAAAACTGTTTTTT. The full variable domain, in which reference TRBV27 and TRBJ1-4 provide the parts outside the CDR3, is EAQVTQNPRYLITVTGKKLTVTCSQNMNHEYMSWYRQDPGLGLRQIYYSMNVEVTDKGDVPEGYKVSRKEKRNFPLILESPSPNQTSLYFCASSLGPHRGIDEKLFFGSGTQLSVL.